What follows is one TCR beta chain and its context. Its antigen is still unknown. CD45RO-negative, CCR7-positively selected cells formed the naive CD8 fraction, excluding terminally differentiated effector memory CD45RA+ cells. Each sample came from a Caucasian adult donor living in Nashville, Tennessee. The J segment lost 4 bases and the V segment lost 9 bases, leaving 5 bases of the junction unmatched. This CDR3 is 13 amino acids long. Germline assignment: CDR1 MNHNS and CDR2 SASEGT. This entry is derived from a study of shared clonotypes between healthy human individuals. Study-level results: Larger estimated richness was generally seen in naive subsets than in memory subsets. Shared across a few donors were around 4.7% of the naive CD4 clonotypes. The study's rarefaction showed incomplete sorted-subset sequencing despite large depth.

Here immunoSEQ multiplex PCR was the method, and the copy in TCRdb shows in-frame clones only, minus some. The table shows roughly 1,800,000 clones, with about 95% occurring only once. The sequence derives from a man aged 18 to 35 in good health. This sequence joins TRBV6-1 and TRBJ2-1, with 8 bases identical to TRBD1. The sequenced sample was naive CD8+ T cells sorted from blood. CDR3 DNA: TGTGCCAGGCCGGGACAGGATTACAATGAGCAGTTCTTC. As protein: CARPGQDYNEQFF.